A single sample gave rise to the 20 T cell receptor beta chains below, sequenced in a study of blood T cell repertoires in COVID-19. The assay was immunoSEQ multiplex PCR, and TCRdb's table has in-frame clones only and misses some. The sample has 100,000 to 150,000 clones, around 84% seen once. The sequenced sample was peripheral blood. All receptors derive from a woman of 80 years or more with acute or convalescent COVID-19.

The chain uses TRBV19 and TRBJ1-2, with 9 bases lining up with TRBD1. The CDR3 has 16 residues. V dropped 6 bases and J dropped 0; count of bases not matched to a gene: 8. Looked up from germline, CDR1 is LNHDA and CDR2 is SQIVND (reference sequence). The CDR3 region is CASSTGQGRTNYGYTF. The DNA of the CDR3 is TGTGCCAGTAGCACTGGACAGGGGAGAACTAACTATGGCTACACCTTC.

The gene calls are TRBV2 and TRBJ1-2, with 7 positions matching TRBD1. Germline V lookup: CDR1 SNHLY, CDR2 FYNNEI. The length of the CDR3 is 14 residues. Trimming removed 6 bases from V and 1 base from J; junction bases left unmatched: 5. CDR3 residues: CASRPGTVNYGYTF. The CDR3 DNA reads TGTGCCAGCAGGCCCGGGACAGTTAACTATGGCTACACCTTC.

The V and J genes are TRBV9 and TRBJ2-5, with 9 bases that match TRBD1. Germline values: CDR1 SGDLS, CDR2 YYNGEE. The V gene end was trimmed by 0 bases and the J gene end by 5 bases; junction bases not matched to a gene: 5. The CDR3 runs 15 residues. The CDR3 DNA is TGTGCCAGCAGCGTAGAGAGGGGGACAGGGGAGACCCAGTACTTC. Translated: CASSVERGTGETQYF.

This clone occurred once. This chain joins TRBV6-2 or TRBV6-3 and TRBJ2-7, with D tentatively TRBD1 (6 bases). The CDR3 length is 15 residues. Germline CDR1 and CDR2: MNHEY and SVGEGT. V lost 4 bases and J lost 2, with 15 bases in between. The CDR3 spells CASSSSYRAPYEQYF. The DNA of the CDR3 is TGTGCCAGCAGTTCCTCCTACAGGGCCCCCTACGAGCAGTACTTC.

This clone was recorded a few times. The chain combines TRBV29-1 with TRBJ1-5; no definite D call. This CDR3 has 15 residues. The germline gives CDR1 SQVTM, CDR2 ANQGSEA. V lost 6 bases and J 2 bases, leaving 17 bases between the germline ends. The CDR3 sequence is CSVADGFLGNQPQHF. The CDR3 DNA reads TGCAGCGTAGCGGACGGATTCTTGGGCAATCAGCCCCAGCATTTT.

The J gene is TRBJ2-6, the V gene TRBV15; 10 nucleotides align to TRBD1. CDR1 is LNHNV and CDR2 is YYDKDF in the germline V gene (reference sequence). Trimming cost V 5 bases and J 0 bases; bases outside gene matches: 7. The CDR3 length is 18 residues. The DNA of the CDR3 is TGTGCCACCAGCGCCCCCGGGACAGGGGCCTCTGGGGCCAACGTCCTGACTTTC. It encodes CATSAPGTGASGANVLTF.

The rearrangement uses TRBV6-9 and TRBJ2-7; D may be TRBD1 (5 bases). CDR3 length: 15 residues. V lost 1 base and J lost 5, with 15 bases in between. Germline values: CDR1 MNHGY, CDR2 SVAAGI. The CDR3: CASSYWGTTNHEQYF. Written as DNA, the CDR3 is TGTGCCAGCAGTTATTGGGGCACAACTAACCACGAGCAGTACTTC.

In this sample, this clone turned up a few times. V gene TRBV5-1 combines with J gene TRBJ1-2; 7 positions agree with TRBD1. V shed 4 bases, J shed 8 bases, and the junction held 11 bases outside the gene matches. This CDR3 comprises 14 residues. The germline CDR1 and CDR2 sequences are SGHRS and YFSETQ. The CDR3 sequence: CASSTIDRAYGYTF. CDR3 sequence (DNA): TGCGCCAGCAGCACTATTGACAGGGCCTACGGCTACACCTTC.

The table lists this clone with a count of one. The V call is TRBV4-1, the J call TRBJ2-3; 7 bases map to TRBD1. The junction had 5 bases not matched to a gene; V was cut back by 0 bases and J by 2 bases. Germline V gene data show CDR1 as MGHRA and CDR2 as YSYEKL. The length of the CDR3 is 16 residues. CDR3 nucleotides: TGCGCCAGCAGCCAAGATCAGGGACAGATCACAGATACGCAGTATTTT. Its translation: CASSQDQGQITDTQYF.

This chain joins TRBV6-2 or TRBV6-3 and TRBJ2-5; 11 nucleotides match TRBD1. CDR3 length: 14 residues. Germline V gene lookup returns CDR1 MNHEY and CDR2 SVGEGT. J gave up 6 bases and V 4 bases, and 4 bases lay outside the gene matches. CDR3 sequence: CASSSGTGGKTQYF. The CDR3 coding sequence is TGTGCCAGCAGTTCCGGGACAGGGGGTAAGACCCAGTACTTC.

The chain has TRBV7-2 and TRBJ1-2; the D gene is possibly TRBD1 (5 bases). CDR3 length equals 15 residues. Per germline, CDR1 SGHTA and CDR2 FQGNSA. V gave up 5 bases and J gave up 4 bases, with 17 bases separating them. The CDR3 here is CASSARGKISYGYTF. CDR3 in DNA: TGTGCCAGCAGCGCACGGGGGAAGATTAGCTATGGCTACACCTTC.

J is TRBJ1-2 and V is TRBV27; TRBD1 aligns across 11 bases. The germline V gene encodes CDR1 MNHEY and CDR2 SMNVEV (reference sequence). The CDR3 sequence is 14 residues long. V gave up 4 bases and J gave up 2 bases; unmatched junction bases: 0. In DNA, the CDR3 is TGTGCCAGCAGTTGGACAGGGGGCAACTATGGCTACACCTTC. It specifies CASSWTGGNYGYTF.

The chain employs TRBV10-3 and TRBJ1-3; D is unclear. The CDR3 sequence is 16 residues long. CDR1 and CDR2 from the germline V gene are ENHRY and SYGVKD. V lost 7 bases, J lost 0 bases, and 16 bases lay in between. The CDR3 sequence is CAIKTHGGSSGNTIYF. The CDR3 nucleotides are TGTGCCATCAAAACCCATGGCGGCAGCTCTGGAAACACCATATATTTT.

The chain recombines TRBV3-1 (or the pseudogene TRBV3-2) with TRBJ1-1; 8 bases map to TRBD1. V was clipped by 5 bases and J by 1 base; unmatched bases: 3. The germline gives CDR1 LGHDT, CDR2 YNNKEL (reference sequence). The CDR3 has 14 residues. CDR3 DNA: TGTGCCAGCAGCGCAACAGGGGGGAACACTGAAGCTTTCTTT. It specifies CASSATGGNTEAFF.

The genes are TRBV27 and TRBJ1-4, with 7 bases identical to TRBD1. The germline V gene has CDR1 MNHEY and CDR2 SMNVEV (reference sequence). CDR3 size: 14 residues. V shed 6 bases, J shed 10 bases, and the junction held 11 bases outside the gene matches. The CDR3 spells CASSSDRVRGKLFF. The CDR3 coding sequence is TGTGCCAGCAGCTCTGACAGGGTCCGAGGAAAACTGTTTTTT.

This clone was seen a few times. The J gene is TRBJ2-6, the V gene TRBV4-3, with 7 nucleotides matching TRBD2. J gave up 7 bases and V 3 bases, and 6 bases lay outside the gene matches. Germline V lookup: CDR1 LGHNA, CDR2 YSLEER. The CDR3 has 15 amino acids. CDR3 amino acids: CASSHGGGNANVLTF. The CDR3 DNA is TGCGCCAGCAGCCACGGCGGGGGTAATGCCAACGTCCTGACTTTC.

This clone appeared a few times. The chain uses TRBV18 and TRBJ1-2; TRBD1 might be the D (5 bases). CDR1 and CDR2 (germline): KGHSH, LQKENI. V gave up 3 bases and J gave up 2 bases, with 13 bases separating them. The CDR3 sequence is 15 residues long. CDR3 bases: TGTGCCAGCTCACCGAGACAGAACTCGAACTATGGCTACACCTTC. This gives the protein CASSPRQNSNYGYTF.

The V call is TRBV7-2, the J call TRBJ2-7, with 9 bases lining up with TRBD1. From germline, CDR1 is SGHTA and CDR2 FQGNSA. The J segment lost 4 bases and the V segment lost 4 bases, leaving 8 bases of the junction unmatched. CDR3 length: 15 residues. CDR3 residues: CASSYSYRGQYEQYF. CDR3 DNA: TGTGCCAGCAGCTACTCCTACAGGGGGCAGTACGAGCAGTACTTC.

The V and J genes are TRBV5-1 and TRBJ2-2; 9 nucleotides align to TRBD1. Germline V CDR1 and CDR2: SGHRS, YFSETQ. Trimming took 4 bases from V and 7 from J; bases not matched to a gene: 8. The CDR3 sequence is 15 residues long. The CDR3 region is CASSHGTGRHGELFF. The CDR3 DNA reads TGCGCCAGCAGCCACGGGACAGGGCGACACGGGGAGCTGTTTTTT. The full variable domain, completed using reference TRBV5-1 and TRBJ2-2, is KAGVTQTPRYLIKTRGQQVTLSCSPISGHRSVSWYQQTPGQGLQFLFEYFSETQRNKGNFPGRFSGRQFSNSRSEMNVSTLELGDSALYLCASSHGTGRHGELFFGEGSRLTVL.

This clone was detected only a few times. The chain carries TRBV5-1 and TRBJ2-2, with 8 bases matching TRBD2. The CDR3 contains 14 residues. V lost 2 bases and J lost 8; bases outside the gene matches: 5. Germline V gene sequence: CDR1 SGHRS, CDR2 YFSETQ. The CDR3 coding sequence is TGCGCCAGCAGCTTAGAGCGACTAGCGGGGGAGCTGTTTTTT. This sequence encodes CASSLERLAGELFF.